One sample yielded the 11 T cell receptor beta chains listed below, sequenced in a study of identifying expanded T cells in peripheral blood. Here immunoSEQ multiplex PCR was the method, and the copy in TCRdb shows in-frame clones only, minus some. The sample holds over 85,000 clones, about 85% seen once. The source material was blood. The receptors derive from a person aged 18-70 years in good health.

The V and J genes are TRBV4-3 and TRBJ2-7; 7 nucleotides align to TRBD2. CDR3 size: 15 residues. Germline-derived CDR1 and CDR2 are LGHNA and YSLEER. The ends lost 6 bases at V and 5 bases at J; junction bases unmatched: 13. The CDR3 sequence: CASRVTRTSFNEQYF. CDR3 coding DNA: TGCGCCAGCAGAGTCACCAGGACTAGTTTCAACGAGCAGTACTTC.

This clone appeared a few times. The CDR3 sequence: CASSFGQGYYGYTF. CDR3 bases: TGCGCCAGCAGTTTCGGACAGGGGTACTATGGCTACACCTTC. The V call is TRBV5-1, the J call TRBJ1-2; TRBD1 matches 9 bases. CDR1 is SGHRS and CDR2 is YFSETQ in the germline V gene. After removal of 5 bases from V and 3 bases from J, the junction contained 5 bases not matched to a gene. This CDR3 has 14 residues. The entire variable domain, with the rest obtained from reference TRBV5-1 and TRBJ1-2, is as follows: KAGVTQTPRYLIKTRGQQVTLSCSPISGHRSVSWYQQTPGQGLQFLFEYFSETQRNKGNFPGRFSGRQFSNSRSEMNVSTLELGDSALYLCASSFGQGYYGYTFGSGTRLTVV.

The V and J genes are TRBV7-9 and TRBJ1-3, with TRBD1 as a possible D gene (6 bases). Germline loops: CDR1 SEHNR, CDR2 FQNEAQ (reference sequence). V was shortened by 0 bases and J by 0 bases, with 12 bases between the two germline ends. This CDR3 has 17 residues. CDR3 protein: CASSLADSSGSGNTIYF. Here the CDR3 DNA reads TGTGCCAGCAGCTTAGCGGACAGCTCAGGCTCTGGAAACACCATATATTTT. Full variable domain (rest looked up from reference TRBV7-9 and TRBJ1-3): DTGVSQNPRHKITKRGQNVTFRCDPISEHNRLYWYRQTLGQGPEFLTYFQNEAQLEKSRLLSDRFSAERPKGSFSTLEIQRTEQGDSAMYLCASSLADSSGSGNTIYFGEGSWLTVV.

The gene calls are TRBV4-3 and TRBJ1-4; a weak D match, TRBD1 (6 bases). The CDR3 is 15 amino acids. The ends were cut back, 4 bases at V and 8 bases at J, with 17 bases in the middle. CDR1 is LGHNA and CDR2 is YSLEER in the germline V gene. The CDR3 region is CASSPPGGRGEKLFF. CDR3 nucleotides: TGCGCCAGCAGCCCCCCCGGGGGGCGGGGAGAAAAACTGTTTTTT.

The J gene is TRBJ2-1, the V gene TRBV27, with 13 bases fitting TRBD2. The germline CDR1 and CDR2 sequences are MNHEY and SMNVEV (reference sequence). The ends lost 6 bases at V and 4 bases at J; junction bases unmatched: 6. The length of the CDR3 is 16 residues. CDR3 region: CASSRTSGGSYNEQFF. The CDR3 DNA follows: TGTGCCAGCAGCCGGACTAGCGGGGGATCATACAATGAGCAGTTCTTC.

The gene calls are TRBV7-9 and TRBJ2-7; 12 positions agree with TRBD1. Germline V gives CDR1 SEHNR, CDR2 FQNEAQ (reference sequence). J gave up 5 bases and V 3 bases, and 5 bases lay outside the gene matches. The CDR3 is made up of 15 amino acids. CDR3 sequence: CASSFRDRGRDEQYF. As DNA, the CDR3 is TGTGCCAGCAGCTTCCGGGACAGGGGGCGGGACGAGCAGTACTTC. Full variable domain (rest looked up from reference TRBV7-9 and TRBJ2-7): DTGVSQNPRHKITKRGQNVTFRCDPISEHNRLYWYRQTLGQGPEFLTYFQNEAQLEKSRLLSDRFSAERPKGSFSTLEIQRTEQGDSAMYLCASSFRDRGRDEQYFGPGTRLTVT.

The V and J genes are TRBV18 and TRBJ2-7, with D perhaps TRBD1 (6 bases). Germline values: CDR1 KGHSH, CDR2 LQKENI. The CDR3 length is 14 residues. Trimming left V 4 bases short and J 0 bases short, with 10 bases between. The DNA of the CDR3 is TGTGCCAGCTCACGACAGGACAGCTCCTACGAGCAGTACTTC. This gives the protein CASSRQDSSYEQYF.

The gene calls are TRBV9 and TRBJ2-3; 7 bases fit TRBD2. V shed 4 bases, J shed 1 base, and the junction held 3 bases outside the gene matches. From germline, CDR1 is SGDLS and CDR2 YYNGEE. The CDR3 extends over 14 amino acids. The CDR3 sequence: CASSRGEGTDTQYF. The DNA for the CDR3 is TGTGCCAGCAGCCGGGGGGAGGGCACAGATACGCAGTATTTT.

This sequence joins TRBV13 and TRBJ1-6; 7 bases fit TRBD1. This CDR3 has 16 residues. Per germline, CDR1 PRHDT and CDR2 FYEKMQ (reference sequence). Trimming removed 5 bases from V and 6 bases from J; junction bases left unmatched: 10. CDR3 in amino acids: CASSLTGVSANSPLHF. DNA for the CDR3: TGTGCCAGCAGCCTAACAGGGGTTTCGGCTAATTCACCCCTCCACTTT. Variable domain in full (rest from reference TRBV13 and TRBJ1-6): AAGVIQSPRHLIKEKRETATLKCYPIPRHDTVYWYQQGPGQDPQFLISFYEKMQSDKGSIPDRFSAQQFSDYHSELNMSSLELGDSALYFCASSLTGVSANSPLHFGNGTRLTVT.

This clone was detected only once. This sequence joins TRBV13 and TRBJ1-1; no reliable D call. V was shortened by 1 base and J by 4 bases, with 7 bases between the two germline ends. This CDR3 has 13 residues. Per the germline V gene, CDR1 is PRHDT and CDR2 is FYEKMQ (reference sequence). DNA for the CDR3: TGTGCCAGCAGCTTAGCTCTCAGCACTGAAGCTTTCTTT. Residues: CASSLALSTEAFF. The variable domain in full, completed from reference TRBV13 and TRBJ1-1, reads AAGVIQSPRHLIKEKRETATLKCYPIPRHDTVYWYQQGPGQDPQFLISFYEKMQSDKGSIPDRFSAQQFSDYHSELNMSSLELGDSALYFCASSLALSTEAFFGQGTRLTVV.

The chain recombines TRBV18 with TRBJ1-1, with 9 bases identical to TRBD1. The ends lost 4 bases at V and 0 bases at J; junction bases unmatched: 9. CDR1 and CDR2 from the germline V gene are KGHSH and LQKENI. The CDR3 length is 17 residues. The CDR3 DNA follows: TGTGCCAGCTCACGGGGTAGGGACAGGGCTTTGAACACTGAAGCTTTCTTT. As protein: CASSRGRDRALNTEAFF.